The 20 T cell receptor beta chains reported below all come from one sample, sequenced in a study of human T cells and chemical hapten exposure. TCRdb redid the calling of the RACE reads with MiXCR, one entry per CDR3 protein. The sample holds approximately 180,000 distinct CDR3 sequences, around 30% seen once. Time point described: pre-sensitization, week 0. As to treatment: therapeutic diphenylcyclopropenone sensitization with weekly scalp DPC. The sequencing here drew on whole blood, taken in connection with sensitization to the hapten diphenylcyclopropenone (DPC). Receptors were obtained from a woman under 40 with alopecia areata. Some clones in this sample may be carry-over from other donors' samples.

In its sample, this clonotype was seen a few times. J is TRBJ2-3 and V is TRBV3-1, with D tentatively TRBD1 (5 bases). The CDR3 spans 14 residues. CDR1 and CDR2 from the germline V gene are LGHDT and YNNKEL (reference sequence). Trimming pared 4 bases from V and 3 bases from J, leaving 11 bases between. The CDR3 nucleotides read TGTGCCAGCAGCCTGAGCAGGGTGACAGATACGCAGTATTTT. The encoded protein is CASSLSRVTDTQYF.

As DNA, the CDR3 is TGTGCCAGCAGTTTTTTAGGCCCAAGGCGGGGGAGCACAGATACGCAGTATTTT. Amino acids: CASSFLGPRRGSTDTQYF. This chain links TRBV27 with TRBJ2-3; 7 nucleotides agree with TRBD2. In germline, CDR1 is MNHEY, CDR2 SMNVEV (reference sequence). There are 18 residues in the CDR3. The junction had 12 bases not matched to a gene; V was cut back by 3 bases and J by 0 bases.

The sample holds a few counts of this clonotype. The CDR3 DNA sequence: TGCGCCAGCAGCTGGGGGACCGGGGAGCTGTTTTTT. Protein sequence: CASSWGTGELFF. V gene TRBV5-1 combines with J gene TRBJ2-2; TRBD1 or TRBD2 may be the D gene (5 bases each). Germline assignment: CDR1 SGHRS and CDR2 YFSETQ. This CDR3 comprises 12 residues. V gave up 3 bases and J gave up 5 bases, with 5 bases separating them.

The genes are TRBV28 and TRBJ2-2; D is undetermined. This CDR3 comprises 13 residues. Trimming took off 6 bases at V and 8 bases at J, with 13 bases between the two ends. Germline V CDR1 and CDR2: MDHEN, SYDVKM. The CDR3 sequence: CASSFQNRGELFF. The CDR3 region has the DNA TGTGCCAGCAGCTTCCAAAATAGGGGGGAGCTGTTTTTT.

The rearrangement links TRBV5-1 to TRBJ2-3; D unclear. V shed 0 bases and J shed 3 bases, with 8 bases lying between them. This CDR3 has 14 residues. From germline, CDR1 is SGHRS and CDR2 YFSETQ. The CDR3 bases are TGCGCCAGCAGCTTGGGACGAGAGACAGATACGCAGTATTTT. Protein sequence: CASSLGRETDTQYF.

The rearrangement uses TRBV9 and TRBJ2-5; 11 nucleotides agree with TRBD2. This CDR3 contains 16 residues. Germline V gene lookup returns CDR1 SGDLS and CDR2 YYNGEE. V lost 2 bases and J lost 0; bases outside the gene matches: 3. The CDR3 DNA is TGTGCCAGCAGCGTTGGGACTAGCGGCAACCAAGAGACCCAGTACTTC. Encoded protein: CASSVGTSGNQETQYF.

There are a few counts of this clonotype. The chain joins TRBV20-1 to TRBJ1-1; D is unresolved. Trimming removed 5 bases from V and 0 bases from J, with 4 bases in between. This CDR3 contains 11 residues. CDR1 and CDR2 (germline): DFQATT, SNEGSKA (reference sequence). The CDR3 nucleotides are TGCAGTGCTCCCATGAACACTGAAGCTTTCTTT. Its protein is CSAPMNTEAFF.

V is TRBV29-1 and J is TRBJ1-2; possible D gene TRBD1, 5 bases. This CDR3 spans 14 amino acids. V shed 7 bases and J shed 7 bases, with 22 bases lying between them. Germline V gene lookup returns CDR1 SQVTM and CDR2 ANQGSEA. The CDR3 nucleotides read TGCAGCGGCTGGGACCGAGGTTCCGGGGGTGGCTACACCTTC. Protein product: CSGWDRGSGGGYTF.

This clonotype was seen a handful of times. CDR3 coding DNA: TGTGCCATTTCGACAGGCGACTACGAGCAGTACTTC. This gives the protein CAISTGDYEQYF. The chain carries TRBV28 and TRBJ2-7; D possibly corresponds to TRBD1 (6 bases). In germline, CDR1 is MDHEN, CDR2 SYDVKM. The CDR3 contains 12 residues. The V and J ends lost 10 bases and 3 bases respectively, with 13 bases between them. Based on the CDR3 plus reference TRBV28 and TRBJ2-7, the full variable domain is DVKVTQSSRYLVKRTGEKVFLECVQDMDHENMFWYRQDPGLGLRLIYFSYDVKMKEKGDIPEGYSVSREKKERFSLILESASTNQTSMYLCAISTGDYEQYFGPGTRLTVT.

V gene TRBV20-1 combines with J gene TRBJ1-5; the D is unclear. The CDR3 has 13 residues. Germline lookup yields CDR1 DFQATT and CDR2 SNEGSKA (reference sequence). V lost 3 bases and J 5 bases, leaving 11 bases between the germline ends. The CDR3 nucleotides read TGCAGTGCTAGGGTAGGCGGGGATCAGCCCCAGCATTTT. Amino acids: CSARVGGDQPQHF.

The rearrangement uses TRBV19 and TRBJ2-5; TRBD2 matches 16 bases. This CDR3 is built from 14 residues. Germline values: CDR1 LNHDA, CDR2 SQIVND (reference sequence). The V gene end was trimmed by 5 bases and the J gene end by 8 bases; junction bases not matched to a gene: 2. CDR3 sequence reads: CASSGTSGGGTQYF. The CDR3 DNA reads as TGTGCCAGTAGTGGGACTAGCGGGGGGGGAACCCAGTACTTC.

This clonotype was observed a few times. This sequence joins TRBV9 and TRBJ2-1, with D unclear. The germline gives CDR1 SGDLS, CDR2 YYNGEE. Trimming took off 3 bases at V and 9 bases at J, with 13 bases between the two ends. This CDR3 spans 13 amino acids. This chain's CDR3 is CASSGVTVGEQFF. CDR3 nucleotides: TGTGCCAGCAGCGGAGTGACGGTGGGTGAGCAGTTCTTC. The whole variable domain, remainder taken from reference TRBV9 and TRBJ2-1, is DSGVTQTPKHLITATGQRVTLRCSPRSGDLSVYWYQQSLDQGLQFLIQYYNGEERAKGNILERFSAQQFPDLHSELNLSSLELGDSALYFCASSGVTVGEQFFGPGTRLTVL.

The chain employs TRBV5-1 and TRBJ1-1; D possibly corresponds to TRBD1 (5 bases). V was shortened by 0 bases and J by 6 bases, with 12 bases between the two germline ends. Germline-derived CDR1 and CDR2 are SGHRS and YFSETQ. This CDR3 has 14 residues. CDR3 nucleotides: TGCGCCAGCAGCTTGGAGAAAAGGGGCTCTGAAGCTTTCTTT. This gives the protein CASSLEKRGSEAFF.

This clonotype was picked up a small number of times. This chain links TRBV7-3 with TRBJ1-5; D might be TRBD1 (6 bases). With 4 bases removed from V and 4 bases from J, the gap between germline ends came to 20 bases. The CDR3 is made up of 17 amino acids. Germline CDR1 SGHTA, CDR2 FQGTGA. The CDR3 sequence is CASSSRPSRGDNQPQHF. The CDR3 DNA is TGTGCCAGCAGCTCCCGGCCCTCCAGGGGCGATAATCAGCCCCAGCATTTT.

The chain carries TRBV2 and TRBJ1-1; no clear D gene. In germline, CDR1 is SNHLY, CDR2 FYNNEI. Trimming removed 8 bases at V and 5 bases at J, with 12 bases between. This CDR3 comprises 12 residues. The CDR3 sequence is CASEEGGTEAFF. For the CDR3, the DNA is TGTGCCAGCGAGGAGGGCGGAACTGAAGCTTTCTTT.

This clonotype turned up a few times. The chain links TRBV2 to TRBJ2-7, with 7 bases that match TRBD1. The CDR3 contains 16 residues. Germline trimming cut 6 bases from V and 2 bases from J; bases unmatched to any gene: 13. The germline V gene has CDR1 SNHLY and CDR2 FYNNEI. The CDR3 bases are TGTGCCAGCAGCCAAGCCCGGGACAGTAACGCCTACGAGCAGTACTTC. It specifies CASSQARDSNAYEQYF.

Only a few counts were recorded for this clonotype. V and J are TRBV10-3 and TRBJ1-6; 9 bases are shared with TRBD1. This CDR3 has 15 amino acids. The germline gives CDR1 ENHRY, CDR2 SYGVKD. Trimming took 3 bases from V and 8 from J; bases not matched to a gene: 5. The CDR3: CAISEQGAGDSPLHF. CDR3 nucleotides: TGTGCCATCAGTGAACAGGGGGCGGGGGATTCACCCCTCCACTTT.

This clonotype was detected a few times. The chain combines TRBV10-3 with TRBJ2-6; TRBD1 matches at 7 bases. The germline gives CDR1 ENHRY, CDR2 SYGVKD. J lost 0 bases, V lost 8 bases, and 7 bases had no gene match. The CDR3 contains 16 residues. The CDR3 nucleotides are TGTGCCATCCGGGACAGTGTTGACTCTGGGGCCAACGTCCTGACTTTC. This encodes CAIRDSVDSGANVLTF.

This sequence joins TRBV28 and TRBJ1-1, with D possibly TRBD1 on 5 matching bases. This CDR3 has 15 residues. The ends were cut back, 4 bases at V and 1 base at J, with 13 bases in the middle. Germline loops: CDR1 MDHEN, CDR2 SYDVKM. In nucleotides, the CDR3 is TGTGCCAGCAGTTCCCACGGGCAGGGGAACACTGAAGCTTTCTTT. Its translation: CASSSHGQGNTEAFF. The whole variable domain, remainder taken from reference TRBV28 and TRBJ1-1, is DVKVTQSSRYLVKRTGEKVFLECVQDMDHENMFWYRQDPGLGLRLIYFSYDVKMKEKGDIPEGYSVSREKKERFSLILESASTNQTSMYLCASSSHGQGNTEAFFGQGTRLTVV.

This clonotype was detected ten times or more. The V call is TRBV6-4, the J call TRBJ2-2; possible D gene TRBD1, 6 bases. CDR3 size: 14 residues. Germline lookup yields CDR1 MRHNA and CDR2 SNTAGT. V was clipped by 11 bases and J by 3 bases, with 16 bases between them. The CDR3 reads CAGSTGVDTGELFF. CDR3 in DNA: TGTGCCGGATCGACAGGAGTCGACACCGGGGAGCTGTTTTTT.